What follows are 20 T cell receptor beta chains derived from one specimen sequenced in a study of T cells after yellow fever vaccination. TCRdb called the 5' RACE reads again in MiXCR, with one record for every CDR3 protein. This sample yields more than 95,000 distinct CDR3 sequences, of which around 7.4% are seen a single time; around 2.7% belongs to the top ten. This specimen consisted of CD4+ T cells sorted from PBMCs, obtained approximately 11 days after the first yellow fever vaccination. Receptors were obtained from a man in his late teens or twenties who received the YFV17D yellow fever vaccine.

This clonotype was seen many times. The gene calls are TRBV11-2 and TRBJ1-2; possible D gene TRBD1, 5 bases. CDR1 and CDR2 (germline): SGHAT, FQNNGV. CDR3 length: 14 amino acids. V was trimmed by 5 bases and J by 5 bases, leaving 15 bases between them. The DNA of the CDR3 is TGTGCCAGCAGCCCCTGGAAGACAGAGTATGGCTACACCTTC. Protein sequence: CASSPWKTEYGYTF.

This clonotype appeared many times. The V call is TRBV20-1, the J call TRBJ2-5, with 7 positions matching TRBD1. Trimming cost V 2 bases and J 5 bases; bases outside gene matches: 5. CDR1 is DFQATT and CDR2 is SNEGSKA in the germline V gene (reference sequence). This CDR3 has 13 residues. The CDR3 nucleotides read TGCAGTGCTAGATTAGGACAGGTTGAGACCCAGTACTTC. Amino acids: CSARLGQVETQYF.

Comment on this clonotype: A read error may explain this, as a much larger clone is one base away. The V gene is TRBV5-1, the J gene TRBJ2-2; D is ambiguous. CDR3 length: 13 residues. CDR1 is SGHRS, CDR2 YFSETQ, per germline. The CDR3 region is CTSSLDHTGELFF. The CDR3 region has the DNA TGCACCAGCAGCTTGGACCACACCGGGGAGCTGTTTTTT. The variable domain in full, with the rest retrieved from reference TRBV5-1 and TRBJ2-2, is KAGVTQTPRYLIKTRGQQVTLSCSPISGHRSVSWYQQTPGQGLQFLFEYFSETQRNKGNFPGRFSGRQFSNSRSEMNVSTLELGDSALYLCTSSLDHTGELFFGEGSRLTVL.

This clonotype was found many times. This CDR3 reads CATSRDLGHEQYV. The CDR3 DNA follows: TGTGCCACCAGCAGAGATCTAGGACACGAGCAGTACGTC. The chain carries TRBV15 and TRBJ2-7; D is undetermined. With 0 bases removed from V and 5 bases from J, the gap between germline ends came to 8 bases. Per germline, CDR1 LNHNV and CDR2 YYDKDF (reference sequence). The CDR3 is made up of 13 amino acids.

The table lists this clonotype with many counts. The CDR3 sequence is CASSRNLKAFF. The CDR3 region has the DNA TGTGCCAGCAGCCGAAACCTAAAAGCTTTCTTT. The chain carries TRBV12-3 or TRBV12-4 and TRBJ1-1, with D uncertain. Trimming shortened V by 6 bases and J by 9 bases, and 11 bases separated the two germline ends. The CDR3 has 11 residues.

This clonotype was observed many times. The rearrangement joins TRBV27 to TRBJ2-7, with D possibly matching TRBD1 (6 bases). This CDR3 spans 15 amino acids. CDR1 MNHEY and CDR2 SMNVEV come from the germline V gene (reference sequence). Trimming stripped 0 bases from V and 3 bases from J, with 12 bases between. CDR3 region: CASSLSWDNYYEQYF. In nucleotides, the CDR3 is TGTGCCAGCAGTTTATCGTGGGACAACTACTACGAGCAGTACTTC.

This clonotype was counted many times. V is TRBV12-3 or TRBV12-4 and J is TRBJ2-5; D tentatively fits TRBD1 or TRBD2 (6 bases each). V was pared by 2 bases and J by 5 bases, with 15 bases between. The CDR3 is 15 residues long. The CDR3 nucleotides are TGTGCCAGCAGTTTAAGCTCCGGGGGCGGGGAGACCCAGTACTTC. This encodes CASSLSSGGGETQYF.

This clonotype was found a few times. V and J are TRBV20-1 and TRBJ2-7, with 7 bases that match TRBD1. The CDR3 runs 13 residues. Germline lookup yields CDR1 DFQATT and CDR2 SNEGSKA (reference sequence). V lost 3 bases to trimming and J lost 0 bases; unmatched junction nucleotides: 2. CDR3 residues: CSARGTDSYEQYF. Written as DNA, the CDR3 is TGCAGTGCTAGGGGGACAGACTCCTACGAGCAGTACTTC.

This chain links TRBV6-4 with TRBJ1-6, with D hard to call. The germline V and J ends were trimmed by 4 bases and 5 bases, with 6 bases remaining between them. The CDR3 has 13 residues. Germline CDR1 reads MRHNA; CDR2 reads SNTAGT. The CDR3 nucleotides are TGTGCCAGCAGTGCCCAGCATAATTCACCCCTCCACTTT. Translation: CASSAQHNSPLHF.

In its sample, this clonotype was seen many times. This chain joins TRBV5-1 and TRBJ2-5, with a weak D call TRBD1 (5 bases). This CDR3 is 15 amino acids long. The V end was cut by 0 bases, the J end by 4 bases, with 13 bases between. Germline-derived CDR1 and CDR2 are SGHRS and YFSETQ. The CDR3 loop is CASSLDGAGGETQYF. The CDR3 nucleotides are TGCGCCAGCAGCTTGGATGGGGCAGGCGGAGAGACCCAGTACTTC.

Of note for this clonotype: One base away lies a much larger clone, so this may be a sequencing read error. V gene TRBV18 combines with J gene TRBJ1-3; a possible D gene is TRBD1 (5 bases). The CDR3 has 15 residues. Germline CDR1 reads KGHSH; CDR2 reads LQKENI. Trimming pared 1 base from V and 7 bases from J, leaving 14 bases between. The CDR3 DNA is TGTGCCAGCTCACCACAGGGGATCGCTTGGAACACCATATATTTT. Its protein is CASSPQGIAWNTIYF. Looking up the rest from reference TRBV18 and TRBJ1-3 gives the full variable domain: NAGVMQNPRHLVRRRGQEARLRCSPMKGHSHVYWYRQLPEEGLKFMVYLQKENIIDESGMPKERFSAEFPKEGPSILRIQQVVRGDSAAYFCASSPQGIAWNTIYFGEGSWLTVV.

This clonotype was recorded many times. This chain links TRBV9 with TRBJ1-6; D uncertain. The CDR3 spans 13 residues. V was clipped by 3 bases and J by 14 bases, with 15 bases between them. CDR1 and CDR2 from the germline V gene are SGDLS and YYNGEE. This CDR3 is CASSAILGSTLHF. The DNA of the CDR3 is TGTGCCAGCAGCGCCATACTGGGAAGCACCCTCCACTTT.

This clonotype showed up many times. The rearrangement joins TRBV7-9 to TRBJ1-2; D remains unclear. Germline assignment: CDR1 SEHNR and CDR2 FQNEAQ (reference sequence). Deletions cut 5 bases from V and 0 bases from J, with 10 bases between. This CDR3 has 14 residues. Here the CDR3 reads CASSALASNYGYTF. The CDR3 region has the DNA TGTGCCAGCAGCGCTTTGGCTTCTAACTATGGCTACACCTTC.

This clonotype was found many times. The rearrangement joins TRBV7-8 to TRBJ1-4; 7 positions match TRBD1. Trimming took 3 bases from V and 7 from J; bases not matched to a gene: 20. This CDR3 contains 19 residues. Germline CDR1 and CDR2: SGHVS and FQNEAQ. This CDR3 reads CASSLIVAGQNRAGEKLFF. In nucleotides, the CDR3 is TGTGCCAGCAGCTTGATAGTTGCGGGACAGAATCGCGCAGGTGAAAAACTGTTTTTT. The whole variable domain, remainder taken from reference TRBV7-8 and TRBJ1-4, is GAGVSQSPRYKVAKRGQDVALRCDPISGHVSLFWYQQALGQGPEFLTYFQNEAQLDKSGLPSDRFFAERPEGSVSTLKIQRTQQEDSAVYLCASSLIVAGQNRAGEKLFFGSGTQLSVL.

In this sample, this clonotype turned up many times. The gene calls are TRBV18 and TRBJ2-2; D gene ambiguous. This CDR3 contains 15 residues. The V gene lost 0 bases and the J gene lost 7 bases, with 12 bases spanning the gap. Germline lookup yields CDR1 KGHSH and CDR2 LQKENI. CDR3 in amino acids: CASSPPNFDLGELFF. The CDR3 DNA reads as TGTGCCAGCTCACCACCCAACTTTGACCTCGGGGAGCTGTTTTTT. Based on the CDR3 plus reference TRBV18 and TRBJ2-2, the full variable domain is NAGVMQNPRHLVRRRGQEARLRCSPMKGHSHVYWYRQLPEEGLKFMVYLQKENIIDESGMPKERFSAEFPKEGPSILRIQQVVRGDSAAYFCASSPPNFDLGELFFGEGSRLTVL.

This clonotype was detected ten times or more. The chain links TRBV15 to TRBJ1-6; D remains unclear. The CDR3 length is 13 residues. V dropped 1 base and J dropped 9 bases, with 7 bases sitting between them. Germline assignment: CDR1 LNHNV and CDR2 YYDKDF (reference sequence). This CDR3 reads CATSRAEGSPLHF. The CDR3 DNA is TGTGCCACCAGCAGAGCCGAGGGTTCACCCCTCCACTTT.

This clonotype has a count of ten or more. J is TRBJ2-5 and V is TRBV5-1; D not resolved. Germline loops: CDR1 SGHRS, CDR2 YFSETQ. Trimming pared 0 bases from V and 5 bases from J, leaving 11 bases between. The CDR3 has 14 amino acids. As DNA, the CDR3 is TGCGCCAGCAGCTTGGTCTCTTCCGTGGAGACCCAGTACTTC. It yields the protein CASSLVSSVETQYF. Full variable domain (rest looked up from reference TRBV5-1 and TRBJ2-5): KAGVTQTPRYLIKTRGQQVTLSCSPISGHRSVSWYQQTPGQGLQFLFEYFSETQRNKGNFPGRFSGRQFSNSRSEMNVSTLELGDSALYLCASSLVSSVETQYFGPGTRLLVL.

As to this clonotype: This may arise from a read error, as a much more abundant clone is one base away. DNA for the CDR3: TGCAGTGCTAGAGCCCCGACATTTTCCGTGGAGCTGTTTTTT. Protein: CSARAPTFSVELFF. V and J are TRBV20-1 and TRBJ2-2; D is uncertain. The CDR3 extends over 14 amino acids. V was clipped by 1 base and J by 10 bases, with 16 bases between them. From germline, CDR1 is DFQATT and CDR2 SNEGSKA (reference sequence).

The table lists this clonotype with a few counts. The CDR3 here is CASSRGQLANYGYTF. The DNA for the CDR3 is TGTGCCAGCAGCAGGGGACAGTTAGCTAACTATGGCTACACCTTC. The V gene is TRBV5-4, the J gene TRBJ1-2; the match to TRBD1 covers 7 bases. Germline V gene data show CDR1 as SGHNT and CDR2 as YYREEE (reference sequence). V lost 4 bases to trimming and J lost 0 bases; unmatched junction nucleotides: 6. This CDR3 is 15 amino acids long.

This clonotype was seen many times. The chain employs TRBV5-1 and TRBJ1-4, with D uncertain. The V and J ends lost 4 bases and 3 bases respectively, with 10 bases between them. The CDR3 runs 14 residues. CDR1 is SGHRS and CDR2 is YFSETQ in the germline V gene. CDR3 sequence reads: CASSRGEANEKLFF. As DNA, the CDR3 is TGCGCCAGCAGCCGTGGGGAAGCTAATGAAAAACTGTTTTTT.